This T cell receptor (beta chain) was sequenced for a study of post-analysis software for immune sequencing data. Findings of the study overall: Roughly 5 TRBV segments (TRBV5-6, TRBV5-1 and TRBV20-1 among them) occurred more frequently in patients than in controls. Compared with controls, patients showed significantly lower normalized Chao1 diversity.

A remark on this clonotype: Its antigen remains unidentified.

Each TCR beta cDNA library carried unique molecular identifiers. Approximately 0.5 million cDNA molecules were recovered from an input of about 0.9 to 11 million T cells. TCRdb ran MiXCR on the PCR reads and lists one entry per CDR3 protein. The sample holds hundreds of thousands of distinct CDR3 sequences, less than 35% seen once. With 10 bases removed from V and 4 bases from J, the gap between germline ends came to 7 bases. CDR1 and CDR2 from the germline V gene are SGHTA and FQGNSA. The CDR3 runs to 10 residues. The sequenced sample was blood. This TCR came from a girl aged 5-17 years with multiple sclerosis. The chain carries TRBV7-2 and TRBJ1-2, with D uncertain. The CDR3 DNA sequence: TGTGCCACCTGGACCTATGGCTACACCTTC. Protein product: CATWTYGYTF.